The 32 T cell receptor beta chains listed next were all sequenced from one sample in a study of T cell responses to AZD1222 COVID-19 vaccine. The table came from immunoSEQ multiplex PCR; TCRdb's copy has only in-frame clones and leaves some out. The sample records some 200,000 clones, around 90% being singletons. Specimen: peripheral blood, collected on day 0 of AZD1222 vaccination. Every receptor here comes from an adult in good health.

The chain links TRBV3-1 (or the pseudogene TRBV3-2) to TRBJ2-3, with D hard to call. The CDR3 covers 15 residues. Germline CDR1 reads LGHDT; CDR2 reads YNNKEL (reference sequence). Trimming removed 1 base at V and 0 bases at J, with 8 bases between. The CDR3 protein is CASSQGPQSTDTQYF. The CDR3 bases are TGTGCCAGCAGCCAAGGTCCGCAGAGCACAGATACGCAGTATTTT.

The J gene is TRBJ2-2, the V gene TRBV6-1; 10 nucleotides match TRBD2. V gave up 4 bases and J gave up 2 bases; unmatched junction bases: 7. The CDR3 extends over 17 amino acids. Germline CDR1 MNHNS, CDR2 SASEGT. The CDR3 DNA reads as TGTGCCAGCAGTGCGGCTAGCGGGGGACCTAACACCGGGGAGCTGTTTTTT. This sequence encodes CASSAASGGPNTGELFF.

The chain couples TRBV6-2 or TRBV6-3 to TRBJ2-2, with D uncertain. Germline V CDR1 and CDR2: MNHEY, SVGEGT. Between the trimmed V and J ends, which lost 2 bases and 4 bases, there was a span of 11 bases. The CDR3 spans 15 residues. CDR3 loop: CASSYLGPSTGELFF. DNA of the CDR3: TGTGCCAGCAGTTACCTTGGGCCCAGCACCGGGGAGCTGTTTTTT.

The CDR3 DNA reads as TGTGCCAGCAGTGAAGCCTCTGGACGGGATACGCAGTATTTT. Protein product: CASSEASGRDTQYF. This chain connects TRBV2 to TRBJ2-3, with D unclear. Germline V gene data show CDR1 as SNHLY and CDR2 as FYNNEI. This CDR3 is 14 amino acids long. Deletions cut 0 bases from V and 6 bases from J, with 10 bases between. The variable domain in full, with the rest retrieved from reference TRBV2 and TRBJ2-3, is EPEVTQTPSHQVTQMGQEVILRCVPISNHLYFYWYRQILGQKVEFLVSFYNNEISEKSEIFDDQFSVERPDGSNFTLKIRSTKLEDSAMYFCASSEASGRDTQYFGPGTRLTVL.

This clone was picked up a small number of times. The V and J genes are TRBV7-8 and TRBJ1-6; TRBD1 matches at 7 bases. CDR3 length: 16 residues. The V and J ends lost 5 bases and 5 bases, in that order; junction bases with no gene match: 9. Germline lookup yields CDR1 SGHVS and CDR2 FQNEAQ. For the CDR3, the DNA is TGTGCCAGCAGCATCACCTCAGGGGGAGATAATTCACCCCTCCACTTT. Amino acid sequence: CASSITSGGDNSPLHF.

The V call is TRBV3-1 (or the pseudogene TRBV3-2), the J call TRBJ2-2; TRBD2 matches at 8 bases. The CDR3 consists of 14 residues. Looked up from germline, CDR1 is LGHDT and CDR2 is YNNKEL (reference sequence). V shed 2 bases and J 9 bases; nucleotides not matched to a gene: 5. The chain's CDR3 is CASSQFGLARELFF. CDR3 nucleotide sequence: TGTGCCAGCAGCCAATTCGGACTAGCTCGGGAGCTGTTTTTT.

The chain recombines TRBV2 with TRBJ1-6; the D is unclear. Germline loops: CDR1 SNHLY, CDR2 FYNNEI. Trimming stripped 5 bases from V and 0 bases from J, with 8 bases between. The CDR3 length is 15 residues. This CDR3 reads CASSPLSSYNSPLHF. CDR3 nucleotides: TGTGCCAGCAGTCCTTTAAGCTCCTATAATTCACCCCTCCACTTT.

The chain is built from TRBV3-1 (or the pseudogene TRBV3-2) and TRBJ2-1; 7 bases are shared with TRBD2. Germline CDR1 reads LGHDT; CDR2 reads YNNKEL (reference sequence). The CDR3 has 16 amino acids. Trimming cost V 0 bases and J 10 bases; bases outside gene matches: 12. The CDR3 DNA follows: TGTGCCAGCAGCCAAGATTTAGCTAGCGGAATGGACGAGCAGTTCTTC. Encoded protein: CASSQDLASGMDEQFF.

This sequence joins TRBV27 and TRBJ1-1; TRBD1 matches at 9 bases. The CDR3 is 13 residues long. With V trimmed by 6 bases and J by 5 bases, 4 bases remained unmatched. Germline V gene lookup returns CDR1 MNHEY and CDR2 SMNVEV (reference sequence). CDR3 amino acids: CASRGQGGTEAFF. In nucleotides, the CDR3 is TGTGCCAGCAGGGGACAGGGAGGAACTGAAGCTTTCTTT.

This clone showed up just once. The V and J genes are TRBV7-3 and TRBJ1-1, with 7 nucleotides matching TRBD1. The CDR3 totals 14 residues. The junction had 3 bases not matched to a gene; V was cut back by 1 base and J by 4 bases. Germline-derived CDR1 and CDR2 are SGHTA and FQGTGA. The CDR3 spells CASSLKAGGTEAFF. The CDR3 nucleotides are TGTGCCAGCAGCTTAAAGGCAGGGGGCACTGAAGCTTTCTTT.

The CDR3 sequence: CASSTGRYQTQYF. CDR3 DNA sequence: TGTGCCAGCAGCACCGGACGTTATCAGACCCAGTACTTC. The chain has TRBV7-6 and TRBJ2-5; D is unresolved. Germline-derived CDR1 and CDR2 are SGHVS and FNYEAQ. This CDR3 has 13 residues. The V and J ends lost 5 bases and 6 bases respectively, with 13 bases between them.

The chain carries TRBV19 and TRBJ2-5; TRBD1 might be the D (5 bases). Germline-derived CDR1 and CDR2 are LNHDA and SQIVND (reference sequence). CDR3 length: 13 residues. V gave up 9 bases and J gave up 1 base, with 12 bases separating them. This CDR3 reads CASFDSFQETQYF. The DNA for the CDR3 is TGTGCCAGCTTCGACAGCTTCCAAGAGACCCAGTACTTC.

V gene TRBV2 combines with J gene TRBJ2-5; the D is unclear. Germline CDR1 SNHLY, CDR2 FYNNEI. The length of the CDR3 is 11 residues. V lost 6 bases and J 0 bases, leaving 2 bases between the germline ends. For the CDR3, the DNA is TGTGCCAGCAGAAACCAAGAGACCCAGTACTTC. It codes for CASRNQETQYF.

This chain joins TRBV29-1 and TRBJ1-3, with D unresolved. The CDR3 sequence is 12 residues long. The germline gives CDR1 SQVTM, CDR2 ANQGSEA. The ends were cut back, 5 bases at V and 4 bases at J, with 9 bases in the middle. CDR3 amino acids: CSVSEQGNTIYF. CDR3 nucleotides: TGCAGCGTTTCGGAACAGGGAAACACCATATATTTT.

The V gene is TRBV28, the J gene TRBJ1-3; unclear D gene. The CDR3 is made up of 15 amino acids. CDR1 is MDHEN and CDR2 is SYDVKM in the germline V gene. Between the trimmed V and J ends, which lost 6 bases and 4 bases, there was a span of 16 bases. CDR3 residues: CASSTPWASGNTIYF. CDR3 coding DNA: TGTGCCAGCAGCACCCCATGGGCGAGCGGAAACACCATATATTTT.

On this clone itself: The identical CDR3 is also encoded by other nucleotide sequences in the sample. The DNA for the CDR3 is TGTGCCAGCAGCGCCGGGACGGATAATTCACCCCTCCACTTT. Its translation: CASSAGTDNSPLHF. The gene calls are TRBV9 and TRBJ1-6; possible D gene TRBD1, 5 bases. The CDR3 has 14 amino acids. With 3 bases removed from V and 5 bases from J, the gap between germline ends came to 9 bases. Germline assignment: CDR1 SGDLS and CDR2 YYNGEE.

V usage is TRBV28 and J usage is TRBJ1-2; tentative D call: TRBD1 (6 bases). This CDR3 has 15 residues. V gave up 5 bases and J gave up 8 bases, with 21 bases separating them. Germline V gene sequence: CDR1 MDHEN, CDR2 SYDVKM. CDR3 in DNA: TGTGCCAGCAGTATCCCGTCGAGTGGGGGCAGGGGCTACACCTTC. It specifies CASSIPSSGGRGYTF.

In nucleotides, the CDR3 is TGTGCCAGCGCCGCAGGGGTTGGCACTGAAGCTTTCTTT. Residues: CASAAGVGTEAFF. The chain uses TRBV25-1 and TRBJ1-1, with D possibly TRBD1 on 6 matching bases. This CDR3 contains 13 residues. Trimming pared 8 bases from V and 4 bases from J, leaving 14 bases between. Germline V gene lookup returns CDR1 MGHDK and CDR2 SYGVNS.

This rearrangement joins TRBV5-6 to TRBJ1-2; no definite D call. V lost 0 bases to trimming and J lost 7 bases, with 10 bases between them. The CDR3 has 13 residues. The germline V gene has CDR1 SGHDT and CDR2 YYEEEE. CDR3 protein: CASSLGVGVGYTF. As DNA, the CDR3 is TGTGCCAGCAGCTTGGGGGTGGGTGTTGGCTACACCTTC.

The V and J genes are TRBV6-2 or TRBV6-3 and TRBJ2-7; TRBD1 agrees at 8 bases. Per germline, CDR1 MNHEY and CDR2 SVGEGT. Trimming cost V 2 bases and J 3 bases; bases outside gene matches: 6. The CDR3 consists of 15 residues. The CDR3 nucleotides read TGTGCCAGCAGTTACCTAGGACAGGGATACTACGAGCAGTACTTC. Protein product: CASSYLGQGYYEQYF.

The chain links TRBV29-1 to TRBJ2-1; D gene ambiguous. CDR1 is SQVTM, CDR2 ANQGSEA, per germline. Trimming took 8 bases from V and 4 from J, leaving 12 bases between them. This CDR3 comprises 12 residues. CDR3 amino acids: CSYAAPYNEQFF. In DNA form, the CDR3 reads TGCAGCTACGCGGCACCTTACAATGAGCAGTTCTTC.

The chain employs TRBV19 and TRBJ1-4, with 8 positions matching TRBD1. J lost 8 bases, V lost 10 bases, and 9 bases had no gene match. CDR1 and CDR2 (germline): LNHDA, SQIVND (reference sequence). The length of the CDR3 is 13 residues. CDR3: CATLPQGGEKLFF. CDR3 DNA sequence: TGTGCCACCCTACCACAGGGGGGGGAAAAACTGTTTTTT.

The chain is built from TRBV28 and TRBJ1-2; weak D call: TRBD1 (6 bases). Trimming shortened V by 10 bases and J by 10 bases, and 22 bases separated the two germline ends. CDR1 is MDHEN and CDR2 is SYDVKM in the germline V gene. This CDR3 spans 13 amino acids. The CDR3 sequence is CATTPGARPSYTF. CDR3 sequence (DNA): TGTGCCACGACTCCAGGGGCGCGTCCTTCCTACACCTTC.

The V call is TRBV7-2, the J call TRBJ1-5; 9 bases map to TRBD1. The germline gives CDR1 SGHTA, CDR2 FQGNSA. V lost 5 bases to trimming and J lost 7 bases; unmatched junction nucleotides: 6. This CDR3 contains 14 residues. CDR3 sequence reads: CASSATGGGQPQHF. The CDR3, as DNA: TGTGCCAGCAGCGCTACAGGGGGCGGGCAGCCCCAGCATTTT.

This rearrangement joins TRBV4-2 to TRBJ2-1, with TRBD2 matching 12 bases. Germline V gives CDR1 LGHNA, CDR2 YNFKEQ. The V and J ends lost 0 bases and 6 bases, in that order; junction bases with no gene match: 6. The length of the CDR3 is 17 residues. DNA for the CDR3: TGTGCCAGCAGCCAAGAACTAGCGGGGGGACTTTCCAATGAGCAGTTCTTC. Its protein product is CASSQELAGGLSNEQFF.

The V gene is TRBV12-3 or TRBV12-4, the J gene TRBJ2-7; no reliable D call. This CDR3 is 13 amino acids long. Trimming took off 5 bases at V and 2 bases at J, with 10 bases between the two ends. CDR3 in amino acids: CASSPLITYEQYF. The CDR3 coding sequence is TGTGCCAGCAGTCCTCTCATAACCTACGAGCAGTACTTC.

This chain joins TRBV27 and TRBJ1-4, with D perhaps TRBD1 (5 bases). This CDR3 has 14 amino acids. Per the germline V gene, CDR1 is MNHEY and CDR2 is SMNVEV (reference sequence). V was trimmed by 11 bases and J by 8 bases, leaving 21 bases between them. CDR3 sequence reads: CADNRSTSWEKLFF. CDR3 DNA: TGTGCCGACAACAGGAGCACTTCGTGGGAAAAACTGTTTTTT.

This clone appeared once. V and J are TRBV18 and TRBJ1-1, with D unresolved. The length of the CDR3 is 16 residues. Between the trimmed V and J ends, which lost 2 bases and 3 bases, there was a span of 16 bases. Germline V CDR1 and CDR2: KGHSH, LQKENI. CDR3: CASSPGSFVVDTEAFF. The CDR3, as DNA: TGTGCCAGCTCACCAGGGAGCTTTGTGGTGGACACTGAAGCTTTCTTT.

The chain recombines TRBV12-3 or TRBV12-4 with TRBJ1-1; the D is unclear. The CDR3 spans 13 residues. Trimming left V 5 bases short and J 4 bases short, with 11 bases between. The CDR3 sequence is CASSPLGSTEAFF. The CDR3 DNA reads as TGTGCCAGCAGTCCACTAGGGAGCACTGAAGCTTTCTTT.

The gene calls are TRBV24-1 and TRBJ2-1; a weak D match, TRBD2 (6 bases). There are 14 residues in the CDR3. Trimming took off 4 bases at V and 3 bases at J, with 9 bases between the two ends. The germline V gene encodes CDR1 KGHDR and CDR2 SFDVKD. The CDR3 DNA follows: TGTGCCACCAGTGACTTAGCGGACTACAATGAGCAGTTCTTC. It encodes CATSDLADYNEQFF.

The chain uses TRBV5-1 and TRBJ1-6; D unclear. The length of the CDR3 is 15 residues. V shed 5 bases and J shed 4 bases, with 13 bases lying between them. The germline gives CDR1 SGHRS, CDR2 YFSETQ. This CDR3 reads CASRMETDYNSPLHF. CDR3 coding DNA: TGCGCCAGCAGAATGGAGACGGATTATAATTCACCCCTCCACTTT.

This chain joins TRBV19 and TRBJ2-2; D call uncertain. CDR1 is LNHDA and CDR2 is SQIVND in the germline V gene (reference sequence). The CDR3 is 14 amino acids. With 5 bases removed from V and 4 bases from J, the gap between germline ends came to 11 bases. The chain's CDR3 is CASSFVSTTGELFF. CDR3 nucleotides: TGTGCCAGTAGTTTTGTCTCTACCACCGGGGAGCTGTTTTTT.